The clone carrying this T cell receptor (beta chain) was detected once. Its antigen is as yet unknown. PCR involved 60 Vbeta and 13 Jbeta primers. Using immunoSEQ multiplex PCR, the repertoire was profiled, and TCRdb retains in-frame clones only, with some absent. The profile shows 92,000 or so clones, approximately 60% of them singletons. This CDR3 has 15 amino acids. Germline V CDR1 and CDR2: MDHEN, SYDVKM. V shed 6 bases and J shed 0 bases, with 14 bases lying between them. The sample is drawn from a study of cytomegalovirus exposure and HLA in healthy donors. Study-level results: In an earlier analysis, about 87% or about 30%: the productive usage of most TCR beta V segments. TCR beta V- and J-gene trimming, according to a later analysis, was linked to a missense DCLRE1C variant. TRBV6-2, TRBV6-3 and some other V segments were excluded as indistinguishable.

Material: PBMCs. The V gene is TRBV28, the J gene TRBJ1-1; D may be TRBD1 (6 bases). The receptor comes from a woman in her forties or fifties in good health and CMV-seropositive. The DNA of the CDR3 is TGTGCCAGCAGACCCACAGGGAGAGTGAACACTGAAGCTTTCTTT. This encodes CASRPTGRVNTEAFF.